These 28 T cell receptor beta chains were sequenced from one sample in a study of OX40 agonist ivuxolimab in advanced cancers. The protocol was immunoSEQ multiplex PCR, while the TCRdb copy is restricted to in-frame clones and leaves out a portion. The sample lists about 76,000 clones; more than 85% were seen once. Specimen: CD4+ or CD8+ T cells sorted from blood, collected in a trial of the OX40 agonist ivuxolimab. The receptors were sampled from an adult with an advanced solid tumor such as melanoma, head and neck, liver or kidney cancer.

CDR3 in amino acids: CASSLEGAPGTDTQYF. The CDR3 coding sequence is TGTGCCAGCAGTTTAGAGGGCGCCCCAGGCACAGATACGCAGTATTTT. The rearrangement links TRBV27 to TRBJ2-3, with D tentatively TRBD2 (5 bases). This CDR3 is 16 amino acids long. Germline V gene sequence: CDR1 MNHEY, CDR2 SMNVEV (reference sequence). Between the trimmed V and J ends, which lost 2 bases and 1 base, there was a span of 13 bases.

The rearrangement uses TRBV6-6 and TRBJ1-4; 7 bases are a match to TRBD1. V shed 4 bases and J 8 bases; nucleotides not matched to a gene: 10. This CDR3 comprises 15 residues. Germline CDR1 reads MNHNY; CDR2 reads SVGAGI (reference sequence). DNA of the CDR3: TGTGCCAGCAGTTCCCACCAGGGGGGGAAGGAAAAACTGTTTTTT. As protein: CASSSHQGGKEKLFF.

The CDR3 region has the DNA TGTGCCAGCAGTGCGAAGCAGGGGCCCTACGAGCAGTACGTC. It specifies CASSAKQGPYEQYV. J is TRBJ2-7 and V is TRBV6-4; weak D call: TRBD1 (6 bases). There are 14 residues in the CDR3. The V and J ends lost 4 bases and 2 bases respectively, with 12 bases between them. Germline assignment: CDR1 MRHNA and CDR2 SNTAGT.

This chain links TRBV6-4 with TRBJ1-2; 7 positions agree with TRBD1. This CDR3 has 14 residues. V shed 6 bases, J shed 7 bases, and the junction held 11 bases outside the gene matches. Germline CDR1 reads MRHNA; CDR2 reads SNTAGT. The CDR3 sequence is CASSPGGTVRGYTF. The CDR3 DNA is TGTGCCAGCAGCCCCGGGGGGACAGTACGTGGCTACACCTTC.

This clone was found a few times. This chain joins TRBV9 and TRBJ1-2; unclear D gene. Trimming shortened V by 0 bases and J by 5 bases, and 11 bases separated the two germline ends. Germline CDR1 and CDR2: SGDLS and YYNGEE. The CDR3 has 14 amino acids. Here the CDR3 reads CASSVDGLNYGYTF. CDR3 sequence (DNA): TGTGCCAGCAGCGTAGATGGACTGAATTATGGCTACACCTTC.

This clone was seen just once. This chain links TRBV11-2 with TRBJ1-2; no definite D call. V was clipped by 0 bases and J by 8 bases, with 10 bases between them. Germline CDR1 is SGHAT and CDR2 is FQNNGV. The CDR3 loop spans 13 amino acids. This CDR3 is CASSLERVRGYTF. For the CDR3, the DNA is TGTGCCAGCAGCTTAGAGAGGGTGAGAGGCTACACCTTC.

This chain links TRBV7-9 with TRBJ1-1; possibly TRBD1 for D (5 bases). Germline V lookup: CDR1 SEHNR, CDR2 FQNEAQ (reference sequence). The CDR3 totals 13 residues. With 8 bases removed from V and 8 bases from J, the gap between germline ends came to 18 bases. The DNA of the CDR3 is TGTGCCAGCCTTATCTCGGGGGATGAGGAAGCTTTCTTT. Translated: CASLISGDEEAFF.

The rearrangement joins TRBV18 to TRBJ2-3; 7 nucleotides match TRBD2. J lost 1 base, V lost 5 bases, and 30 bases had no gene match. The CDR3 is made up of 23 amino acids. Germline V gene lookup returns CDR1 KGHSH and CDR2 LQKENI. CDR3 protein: CASSSVPRGNTRGTNLRTDTQYF. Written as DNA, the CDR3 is TGTGCCAGCTCATCCGTCCCACGCGGTAACACCCGGGGGACTAACCTTCGCACAGATACGCAGTATTTT.

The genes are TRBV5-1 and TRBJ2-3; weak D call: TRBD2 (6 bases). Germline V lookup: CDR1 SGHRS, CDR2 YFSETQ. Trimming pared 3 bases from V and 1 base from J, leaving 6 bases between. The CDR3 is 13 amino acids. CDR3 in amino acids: CASSSGGTDTQYF. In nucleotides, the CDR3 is TGCGCCAGCAGCTCGGGGGGCACAGATACGCAGTATTTT.

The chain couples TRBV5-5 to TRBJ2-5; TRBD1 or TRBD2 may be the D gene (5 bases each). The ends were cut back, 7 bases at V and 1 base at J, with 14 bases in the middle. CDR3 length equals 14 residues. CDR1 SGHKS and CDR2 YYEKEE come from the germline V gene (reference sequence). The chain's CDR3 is CASGGLGGQETQYF. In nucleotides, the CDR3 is TGTGCCAGCGGGGGTCTCGGAGGCCAAGAGACCCAGTACTTC.

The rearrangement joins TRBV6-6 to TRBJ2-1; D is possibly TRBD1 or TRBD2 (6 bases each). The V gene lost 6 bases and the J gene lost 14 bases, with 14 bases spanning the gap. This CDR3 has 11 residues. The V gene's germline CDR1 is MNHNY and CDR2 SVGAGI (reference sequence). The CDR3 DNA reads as TGTGCCAGCAGCCGTGGGGGGCTGGAGTTCTTC. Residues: CASSRGGLEFF.

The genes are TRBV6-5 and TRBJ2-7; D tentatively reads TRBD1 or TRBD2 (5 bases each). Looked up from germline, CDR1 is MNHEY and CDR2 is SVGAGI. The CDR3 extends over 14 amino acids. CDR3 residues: CATGRPPGSYEQYF. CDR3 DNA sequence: TGTGCTACGGGACGGCCACCCGGCTCCTACGAGCAGTACTTC.

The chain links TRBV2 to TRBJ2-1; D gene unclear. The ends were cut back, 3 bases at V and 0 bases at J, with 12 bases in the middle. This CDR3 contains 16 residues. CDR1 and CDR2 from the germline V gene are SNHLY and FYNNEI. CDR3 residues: CASSEETGYSYNEQFF. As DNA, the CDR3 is TGTGCCAGCAGTGAGGAGACGGGTTACTCCTACAATGAGCAGTTCTTC.

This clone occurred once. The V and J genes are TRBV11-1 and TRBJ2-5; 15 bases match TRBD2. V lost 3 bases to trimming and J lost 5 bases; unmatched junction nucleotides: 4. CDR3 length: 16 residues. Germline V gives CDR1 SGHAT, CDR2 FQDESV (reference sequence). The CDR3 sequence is CASSLGLAGGVETQYF. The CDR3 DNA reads TGTGCCAGCAGCTTGGGACTAGCGGGGGGTGTGGAGACCCAGTACTTC.

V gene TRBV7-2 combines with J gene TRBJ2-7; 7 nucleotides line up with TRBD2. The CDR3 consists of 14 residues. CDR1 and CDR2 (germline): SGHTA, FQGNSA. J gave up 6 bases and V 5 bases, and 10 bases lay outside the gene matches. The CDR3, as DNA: TGTGCCAGCAGCCCCCCCCAGCGGGGTGTCGAGCAGTACTTC. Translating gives CASSPPQRGVEQYF.

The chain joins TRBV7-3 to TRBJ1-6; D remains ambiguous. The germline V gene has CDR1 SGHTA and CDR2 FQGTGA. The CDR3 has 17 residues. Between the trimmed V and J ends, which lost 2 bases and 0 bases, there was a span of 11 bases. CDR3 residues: CASSLLPASSYNSPLHF. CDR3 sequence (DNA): TGTGCCAGCAGCTTATTACCAGCTAGCTCCTATAATTCACCCCTCCACTTT.

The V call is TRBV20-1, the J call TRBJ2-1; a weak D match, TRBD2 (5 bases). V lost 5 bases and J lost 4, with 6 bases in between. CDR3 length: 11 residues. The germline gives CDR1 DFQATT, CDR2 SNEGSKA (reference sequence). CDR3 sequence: CSAEGYNEQFF. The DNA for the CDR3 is TGCAGTGCTGAGGGTTACAATGAGCAGTTCTTC.

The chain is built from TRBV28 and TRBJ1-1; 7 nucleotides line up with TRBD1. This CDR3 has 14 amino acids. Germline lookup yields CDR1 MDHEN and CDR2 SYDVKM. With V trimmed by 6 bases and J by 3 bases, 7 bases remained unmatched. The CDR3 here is CASSPPTGDTEAFF. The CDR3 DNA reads TGTGCCAGCAGCCCACCTACAGGGGACACTGAAGCTTTCTTT.

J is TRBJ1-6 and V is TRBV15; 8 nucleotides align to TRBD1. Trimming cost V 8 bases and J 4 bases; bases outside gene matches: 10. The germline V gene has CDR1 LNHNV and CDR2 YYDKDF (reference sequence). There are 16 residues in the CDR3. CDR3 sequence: CATQRQGPSYNSPLHF. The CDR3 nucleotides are TGTGCCACCCAAAGACAGGGGCCCTCTTATAATTCACCCCTCCACTTT.

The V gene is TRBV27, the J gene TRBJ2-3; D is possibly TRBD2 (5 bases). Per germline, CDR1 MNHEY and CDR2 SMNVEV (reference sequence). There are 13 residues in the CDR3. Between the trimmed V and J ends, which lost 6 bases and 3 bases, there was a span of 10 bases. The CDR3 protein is CASRYSGTDTQYF. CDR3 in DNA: TGTGCCAGCAGGTACTCGGGGACAGATACGCAGTATTTT.

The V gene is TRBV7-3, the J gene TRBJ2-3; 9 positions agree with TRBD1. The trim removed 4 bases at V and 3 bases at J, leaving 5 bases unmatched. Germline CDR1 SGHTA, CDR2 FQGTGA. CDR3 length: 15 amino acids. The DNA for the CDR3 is TGTGCCAGCAGCTCGACTGGGACAGGGACAGATACGCAGTATTTT. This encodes CASSSTGTGTDTQYF.

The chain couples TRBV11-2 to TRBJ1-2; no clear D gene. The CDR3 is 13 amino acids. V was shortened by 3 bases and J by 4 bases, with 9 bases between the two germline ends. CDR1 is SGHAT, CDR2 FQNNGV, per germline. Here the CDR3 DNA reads TGTGCCAGCAGCTTCAACAGTTCCTATGGCTACACCTTC. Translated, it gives CASSFNSSYGYTF.

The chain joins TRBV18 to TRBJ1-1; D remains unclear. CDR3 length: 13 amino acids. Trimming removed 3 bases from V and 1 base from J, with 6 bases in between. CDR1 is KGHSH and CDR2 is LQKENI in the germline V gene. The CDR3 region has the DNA TGTGCCAGCTCACCGACGAAGAACACTGAAGCTTTCTTT. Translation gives CASSPTKNTEAFF.

As DNA, the CDR3 is TGTGCCAGCAGTGAAAGGCCCAATCAGCCCCAGCATTTT. The encoded protein is CASSERPNQPQHF. The V gene is TRBV6-1, the J gene TRBJ1-5; no reliable D call. The ends were cut back, 2 bases at V and 3 bases at J, with 5 bases in the middle. Germline loops: CDR1 MNHNS, CDR2 SASEGT. The CDR3 extends over 13 amino acids.

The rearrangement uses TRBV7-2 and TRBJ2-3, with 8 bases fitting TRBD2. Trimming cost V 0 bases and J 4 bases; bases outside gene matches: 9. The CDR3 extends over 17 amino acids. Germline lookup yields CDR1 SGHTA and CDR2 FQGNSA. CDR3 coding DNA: TGTGCCAGCAGCTTAGCGCAACGGGGGGGCCGCGCAGATACGCAGTATTTT. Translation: CASSLAQRGGRADTQYF.

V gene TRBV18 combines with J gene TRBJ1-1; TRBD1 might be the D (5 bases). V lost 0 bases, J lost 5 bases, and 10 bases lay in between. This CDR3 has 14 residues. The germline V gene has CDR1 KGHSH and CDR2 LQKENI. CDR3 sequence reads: CASSPPTGHTEAFF. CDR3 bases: TGTGCCAGCTCACCACCGACGGGGCATACTGAAGCTTTCTTT.

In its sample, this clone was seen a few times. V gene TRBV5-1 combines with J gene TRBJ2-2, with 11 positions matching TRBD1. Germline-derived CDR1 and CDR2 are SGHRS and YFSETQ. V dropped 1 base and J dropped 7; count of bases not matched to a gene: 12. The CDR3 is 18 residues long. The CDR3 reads CASSLYGRTGGVGGELFF. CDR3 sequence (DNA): TGCGCCAGCAGCTTGTATGGCAGGACAGGGGGCGTAGGCGGGGAGCTGTTTTTT.

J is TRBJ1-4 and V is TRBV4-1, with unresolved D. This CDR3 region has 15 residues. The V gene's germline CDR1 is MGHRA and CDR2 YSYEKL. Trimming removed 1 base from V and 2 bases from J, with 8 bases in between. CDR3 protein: CASSQVQGTNEKLFF. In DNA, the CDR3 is TGCGCCAGCAGCCAAGTACAAGGTACTAATGAAAAACTGTTTTTT.